Only a few counts were recorded for the clone carrying this T cell receptor (beta chain). This entry comes from a study of T cell changes during pregnancy in multiple sclerosis. Using immunoSEQ multiplex PCR, the repertoire was profiled, and TCRdb retains in-frame clones only, with some absent. This table holds 85,000 to 100,000 clones, approximately 92% found once. Germline assignment: CDR1 MNHEY and CDR2 SVGAGI. V was clipped by 1 base and J by 6 bases; unmatched bases: 7. The CDR3 extends over 15 amino acids. The gene calls are TRBV6-5 and TRBJ2-7; TRBD2 matches 9 bases. Sample: peripheral blood, taken in the first trimester of pregnancy. The sequence came from a female donor with multiple sclerosis, enrolled in a pregnancy study. CDR3 sequence: CASSYLAGGPREQYF. The CDR3 region has the DNA TGTGCCAGCAGTTACTTGGCGGGAGGGCCCCGCGAGCAGTACTTC.